Sequencing of this TCR beta chain was carried out in a study of T cell responses to AZD1222 COVID-19 vaccine. Study-level points and caveats: Researchers report vaccine-associated CD4 TCRs spanning spike, with dominance at 160-218 and 743-854. No day 14 peak samples; only post-peak repertoires were characterized.

Produced via immunoSEQ multiplex PCR; TCRdb's table is partial and in-frame only. The sample lists 200,000 to 250,000 clones; 90% to 95% were seen once. In the case of this clone: Its antigen is as yet unknown.

The V and J ends lost 1 base and 2 bases respectively, with 14 bases between them. The CDR3 totals 16 residues. CDR1 is SGHNT and CDR2 is YYREEE in the germline V gene (reference sequence). The chain recombines TRBV5-4 with TRBJ2-3; the D gene could be TRBD1 or TRBD2 (6 bases each). The TCR sequence derives from an adult who received the MenACWY meningococcal vaccine as a control. Sequenced material: peripheral blood, taken 28 days after the second dose of the MenACWY control vaccine. In DNA form, the CDR3 reads TGTGCCAGCAGCTTGTCTGTTGGGGGGCTCACAGATACGCAGTATTTT. It codes for CASSLSVGGLTDTQYF.